A selection of T cell receptor beta chains follows, all from one sample in a study of beta chain features in type 1 diabetes. Produced via immunoSEQ multiplex PCR; TCRdb's table is partial and in-frame only. The sample lists about 25,000 clones; roughly 70% were seen once. Sequenced material: stem cell memory CD4+ T cells from blood. These receptors all come from a woman aged 40 to 50 with type 1 diabetes. CDR3s include the opening cysteine and the closing phenylalanine or tryptophan. D genes are given only for firm matches. Clone size is given for some rows only: seen once, a few or many times, or a class if the clone is expanded.

>once|TRBD2|TRBV4-2|TRBJ2-2
TGTGCCAGCAGCCAGGGATACGAGGGAGGGCGAGCCGGGGAGCTGTTTTTT
CASSQGYEGGRAGELFF
>NA|TRBD1|TRBV18|TRBJ2-7
TGTGCCAGCTCACAGGGACAGGGTCAGGCCTCCTACGAGCAGTACTTC
CASSQGQGQASYEQYF
>NA|NA|TRBV6-6|TRBJ2-1
TGTGCCAGCAGTTATAGGGCAGGGGTCGATGAGCAGTTCTTC
CASSYRAGVDEQFF
>NA|TRBD1|TRBV7-2|TRBJ2-3
TGTGCCAGCAGGAGGACAGGGGAGATAGATACGCAGTATTTT
CASRRTGEIDTQYF
>NA|TRBD1|TRBV5-4|TRBJ2-1
TGTGCCAGCAGTCGAGGGGGCCAATACAATGAGCAGTTCTTC
CASSRGGQYNEQFF
>NA|TRBD2|TRBV30|TRBJ2-7
TGTGCCTGGAGTTACCGGCTAGCGGGAGCCCTCTCCTACGAGCAGTACTTC
CAWSYRLAGALSYEQYF
>few|NA|TRBV7-3|TRBJ2-5
TGTGCCAGCAGCTTAACTAGCCGGGAGACCCAGTACTTC
CASSLTSRETQYF
>once|TRBD2|TRBV28|TRBJ2-7
TGTGCCAGCACAGCGGGAGTGGCTGCCGAGCAGTACTTC
CASTAGVAAEQYF
>NA|TRBD1|TRBV5-1|TRBJ1-2
TGCGCCAGCAGCGACGGGACAGGGGGCTGGGGCTACACCTTC
CASSDGTGGWGYTF
>NA|TRBD1|TRBV7-9|TRBJ1-4
TGTGCCAGCAGCCTTACGCAAGGGACAGATGAAAAACTGTTTTTT
CASSLTQGTDEKLFF
>few|NA|TRBV15|TRBJ1-5
TGTGCCACCAGCAGACCTCATCAGCCCCAGCATTTT
CATSRPHQPQHF
>NA|TRBD1|TRBV10-3|TRBJ2-7
TGTGCCATCAGTGAAGGGGGCCACGAGCAGTACTTC
CAISEGGHEQYF
>NA|NA|TRBV7-2|TRBJ1-3
TGTGCCAGCAGCTTAGCCAGGGGATCTGGAAACACCATATATTTT
CASSLARGSGNTIYF
>NA|TRBD2|TRBV7-2|TRBJ2-1
TGTGCCAGCAGCTTAGAACTAGCGGGAGGGAATGAGCAGTTCTTC
CASSLELAGGNEQFF
>NA|NA|TRBV7-6|TRBJ1-4
TGTGCCAGCAGCTTAGAGGTCGGGAAGGGCAGGGAAAAACTGTTTTTT
CASSLEVGKGREKLFF
>few|NA|TRBV7-2|TRBJ2-7
TGTGCCAGCAGCTTAGTCGGGGGGCCAGGGAGCTCCTACGAGCAGTACTTC
CASSLVGGPGSSYEQYF
>NA|TRBD1|TRBV7-2|TRBJ1-1
TGTGCCAGCAGCTCCCAACAGGGGTACACTGAAGCTTTCTTT
CASSSQQGYTEAFF
>NA|NA|TRBV6-6|TRBJ2-2
TGTGCCAGCACCTACGGGGGGCAGAACACCGGGGAGCTGTTTTTT
CASTYGGQNTGELFF
>NA|TRBD1|TRBV7-2|TRBJ1-5
TGTGCCAGCAGCCTTAGGACAGGTCTCAATCAGCCCCAGCATTTT
CASSLRTGLNQPQHF
>NA|NA|TRBV7-2|TRBJ2-3
TGTGCCAGCAGCGAGGGAGCAGATACGCAGTATTTT
CASSEGADTQYF